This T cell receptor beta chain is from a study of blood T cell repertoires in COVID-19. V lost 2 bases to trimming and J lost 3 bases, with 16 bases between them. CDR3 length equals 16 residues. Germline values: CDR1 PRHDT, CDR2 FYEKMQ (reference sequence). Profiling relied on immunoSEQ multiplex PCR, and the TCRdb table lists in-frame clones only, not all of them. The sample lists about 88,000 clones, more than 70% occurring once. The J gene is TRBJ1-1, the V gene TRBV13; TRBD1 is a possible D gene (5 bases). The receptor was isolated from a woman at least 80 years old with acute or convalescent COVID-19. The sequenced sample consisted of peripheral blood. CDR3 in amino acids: CASSLKLGGGYTEAFF. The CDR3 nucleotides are TGTGCCAGCAGCTTAAAATTGGGCGGGGGGTACACTGAAGCTTTCTTT.